This T cell receptor beta chain was recovered during a study of CD8+CD57+ T cells in acquired aplastic anemia. About the research overall: Average DNA yield from sorted CD4+ and CD8+ cells was around 3.2 ug. Read counts for CD4+ cells (from healthy donors) averaged roughly 10 million.

For CDR3 and TCR beta VDJ profiling, genomic DNA was the template used. One entry per CDR3 protein, called by TCRdb with MiXCR from the reads. The sample lists about 210,000 distinct CDR3 sequences; approximately 35% were seen once. General study points: Patients and controls had in common approximately 28 CD8+ CDR3 sequences.

Concerning this clonotype: Its antigen remains unknown.

Sequencing was done on a sample of sorted CD4+, CD8+, or CD8+CD57+ T cells (not recorded which) from PBMCs. This receptor was obtained from a human donor in good health, serving as a control.

In nucleotides, the CDR3 is TGTGCCAGCAGTATAATGGGGGCCCTCTACAATGAGCAGTTCTTC. Translated, it gives CASSIMGALYNEQFF. This chain links TRBV6-1 with TRBJ2-1; D is perhaps TRBD1 (6 bases). Germline V gene sequence: CDR1 MNHNS, CDR2 SASEGT. The V end was cut by 5 bases, the J end by 3 bases, with 14 bases between. There are 15 residues in the CDR3.